The next 3 T cell receptor beta chains were all read from a single sample in a study of blood T cell repertoires in COVID-19. Here immunoSEQ multiplex PCR was the method, and the copy in TCRdb shows in-frame clones only, minus some. The sample records roughly 300,000 clones, roughly 87% being singletons. The specimen sequenced was PBMCs or T cells enriched from blood (not recorded which). These receptors were collected from a young woman who had recovered from COVID-19.

The rearrangement links TRBV9 to TRBJ2-3; TRBD2 agrees at 10 bases. The CDR3 is made up of 15 amino acids. J lost 7 bases, V lost 0 bases, and 5 bases had no gene match. CDR1 is SGDLS, CDR2 YYNGEE, per germline. In DNA form, the CDR3 reads TGTGCCAGCAGCGTAGAGAGCGGGGGGGGGCATACGCAGTATTTT. The encoded protein is CASSVESGGGHTQYF.

This chain uses TRBV11-2 with TRBJ2-1; the match to TRBD1 covers 7 bases. Germline V CDR1 and CDR2: SGHAT, FQNNGV. This CDR3 contains 16 residues. J lost 3 bases, V lost 5 bases, and 10 bases had no gene match. The CDR3 DNA reads TGTGCCAGCAGCCCTCCGACAGGGAAGGGCTACAATGAGCAGTTCTTC. It codes for CASSPPTGKGYNEQFF.

In DNA, the CDR3 is TGTGCCAGCAGCTTCAGGGAGACCCAGTACTTC. Its translation is CASSFRETQYF. The V call is TRBV5-6, the J call TRBJ2-5, with D unresolved. This CDR3 comprises 11 residues. Germline V lookup: CDR1 SGHDT, CDR2 YYEEEE. Trimming took 2 bases from V and 5 from J, leaving 4 bases between them.